This TCR beta chain comes out of a study of identical twins. V lost 8 bases, J lost 4 bases, and 18 bases lay in between. CDR1 and CDR2 from the germline V gene are LNHDA and SQIVND (reference sequence). CDR3 length: 14 amino acids. Notes on the study in general: The conclusions drew on cross-sectional statistical analysis instead of tracking the same donors. Cord blood's abundant beta clonotypes had fewer insertions, unlike memory repertoires. Twin pairs had excess sharing that was weaker in beta out-of-frame sequences.

TCRdb independently ran MiXCR on the 5' RACE reads; one entry per CDR3 protein. Of under 250,000 distinct CDR3 sequences in the sample, approximately 11% were seen once. This clonotype was picked up a small number of times. The antigen remains undetermined. Healthy Caucasians were all of the donors. The data were also submitted as part of a second study, on yellow fever vaccine responses in identical twins.

The chain has TRBV19 and TRBJ2-7; weak D call: TRBD1 (6 bases). The clonotype originates from a woman between 18 and 29 years old in good health. Specimen: memory (CD45RO+) T cells sorted from blood. The CDR3 reads CASGEGDKRYEQYF. In nucleotides, the CDR3 is TGTGCCAGTGGCGAGGGGGATAAAAGGTACGAGCAGTACTTC.